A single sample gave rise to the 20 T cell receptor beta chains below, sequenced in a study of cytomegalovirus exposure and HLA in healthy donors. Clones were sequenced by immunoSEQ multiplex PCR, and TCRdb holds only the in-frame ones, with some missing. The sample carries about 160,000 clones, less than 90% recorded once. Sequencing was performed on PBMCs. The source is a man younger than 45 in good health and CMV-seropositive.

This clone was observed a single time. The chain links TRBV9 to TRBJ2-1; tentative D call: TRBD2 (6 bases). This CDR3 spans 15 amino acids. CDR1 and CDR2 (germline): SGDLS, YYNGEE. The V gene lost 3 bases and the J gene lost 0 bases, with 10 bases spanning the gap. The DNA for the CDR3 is TGTGCCAGCAGCGAATTAGCGGACTCCTACAATGAGCAGTTCTTC. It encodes CASSELADSYNEQFF.

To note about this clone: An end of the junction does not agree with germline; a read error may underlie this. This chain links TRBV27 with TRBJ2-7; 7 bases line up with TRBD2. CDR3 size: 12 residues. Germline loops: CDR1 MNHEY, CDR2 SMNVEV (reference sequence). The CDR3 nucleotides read TGCTTTTCAGCGGGGAATACCTACGAGCAGTACTTC. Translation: CFSAGNTYEQYF.

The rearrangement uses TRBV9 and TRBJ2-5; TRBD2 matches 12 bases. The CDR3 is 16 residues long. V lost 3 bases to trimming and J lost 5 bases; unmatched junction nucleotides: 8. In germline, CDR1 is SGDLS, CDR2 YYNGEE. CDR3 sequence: CASSAPSGGAVETQYF. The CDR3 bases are TGTGCCAGCAGCGCCCCTAGCGGGGGGGCTGTGGAGACCCAGTACTTC.

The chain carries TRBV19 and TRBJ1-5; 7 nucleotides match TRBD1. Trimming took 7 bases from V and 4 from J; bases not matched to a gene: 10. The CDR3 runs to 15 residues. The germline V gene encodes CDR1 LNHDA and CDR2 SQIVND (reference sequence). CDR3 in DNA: TGTGCCAGTAATGCCGACAGGGCGGGGAATCAGCCCCAGCATTTT. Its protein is CASNADRAGNQPQHF.

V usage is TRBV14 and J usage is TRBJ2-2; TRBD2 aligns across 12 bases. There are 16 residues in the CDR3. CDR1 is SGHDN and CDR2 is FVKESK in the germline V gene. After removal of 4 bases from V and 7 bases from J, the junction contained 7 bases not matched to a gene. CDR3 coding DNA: TGTGCCAGCAGCCCCCTAGCGGGGGGGCCGGACGGGGAGCTGTTTTTT. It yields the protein CASSPLAGGPDGELFF.

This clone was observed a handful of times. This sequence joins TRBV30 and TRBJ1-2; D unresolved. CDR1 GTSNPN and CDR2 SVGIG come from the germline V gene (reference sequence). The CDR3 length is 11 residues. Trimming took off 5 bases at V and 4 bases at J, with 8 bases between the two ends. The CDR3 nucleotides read TGTGCCTGGTCCCTGAGCTATGGCTACACCTTC. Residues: CAWSLSYGYTF.

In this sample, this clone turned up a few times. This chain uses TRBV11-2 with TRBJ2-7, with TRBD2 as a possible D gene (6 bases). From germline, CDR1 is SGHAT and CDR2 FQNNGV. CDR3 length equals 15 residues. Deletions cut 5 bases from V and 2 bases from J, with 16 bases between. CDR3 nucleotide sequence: TGTGCCAGCAGCCCGTGGGAGGTCTCAGCCTACGAGCAGTACTTC. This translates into CASSPWEVSAYEQYF.

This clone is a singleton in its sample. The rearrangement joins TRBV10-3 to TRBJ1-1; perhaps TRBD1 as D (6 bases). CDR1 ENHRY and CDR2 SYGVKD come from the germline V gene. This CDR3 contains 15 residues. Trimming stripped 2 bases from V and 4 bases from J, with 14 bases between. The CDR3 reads CAISEHRVRGTEAFF. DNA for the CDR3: TGTGCCATCAGTGAGCACAGGGTAAGGGGCACTGAAGCTTTCTTT.

The CDR3 sequence is CAWSGGLAGAYEQYF. CDR3 nucleotides: TGTGCCTGGAGTGGGGGGCTAGCGGGAGCCTACGAGCAGTACTTC. J is TRBJ2-7 and V is TRBV30; TRBD2 aligns across 10 bases. The CDR3 spans 15 residues. J was trimmed by 2 bases and V by 1 base; bases with no gene match: 5. The germline V gene has CDR1 GTSNPN and CDR2 SVGIG (reference sequence).

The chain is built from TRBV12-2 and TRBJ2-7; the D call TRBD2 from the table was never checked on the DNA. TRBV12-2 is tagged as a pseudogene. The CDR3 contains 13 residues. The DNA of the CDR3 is TGTGCAAGTCGCTACTCGAGGCCCTACGAGCAGTACTTC. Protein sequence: CASRYSRPYEQYF.

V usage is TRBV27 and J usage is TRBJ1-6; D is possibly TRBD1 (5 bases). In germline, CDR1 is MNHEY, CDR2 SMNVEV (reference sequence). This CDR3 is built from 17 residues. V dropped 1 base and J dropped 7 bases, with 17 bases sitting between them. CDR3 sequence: CASSLFLLGRANSPLHF. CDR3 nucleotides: TGTGCCAGCAGTTTATTTCTCCTCGGCAGGGCAAATTCACCCCTCCACTTT.

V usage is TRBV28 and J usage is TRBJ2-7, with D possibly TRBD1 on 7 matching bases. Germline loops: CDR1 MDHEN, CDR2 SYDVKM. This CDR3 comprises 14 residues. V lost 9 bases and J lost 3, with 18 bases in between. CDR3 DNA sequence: TGTGCCAGTTGGGGTGGGCAGGGGGGCTACGAGCAGTACTTC. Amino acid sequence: CASWGGQGGYEQYF.

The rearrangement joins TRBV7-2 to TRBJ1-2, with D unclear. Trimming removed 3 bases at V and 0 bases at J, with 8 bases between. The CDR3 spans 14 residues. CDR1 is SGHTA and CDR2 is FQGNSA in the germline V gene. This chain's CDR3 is CASSFSTANYGYTF. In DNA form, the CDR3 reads TGTGCCAGCAGCTTCTCCACGGCTAACTATGGCTACACCTTC.

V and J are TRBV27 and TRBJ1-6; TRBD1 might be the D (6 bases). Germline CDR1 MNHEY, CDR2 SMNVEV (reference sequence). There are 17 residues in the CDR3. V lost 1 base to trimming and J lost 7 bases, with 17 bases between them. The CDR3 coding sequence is TGTGCCAGCAGTTTATTGTTGCGGGGGCCTTTGAATTCACCCCTCCACTTT. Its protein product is CASSLLLRGPLNSPLHF.

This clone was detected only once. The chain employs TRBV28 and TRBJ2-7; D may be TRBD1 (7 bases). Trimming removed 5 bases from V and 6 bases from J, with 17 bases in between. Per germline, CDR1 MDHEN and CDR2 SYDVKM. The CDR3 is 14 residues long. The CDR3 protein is CASSGPQGGSEQYF. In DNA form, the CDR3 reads TGTGCCAGCAGTGGCCCCCAGGGGGGATCCGAGCAGTACTTC.

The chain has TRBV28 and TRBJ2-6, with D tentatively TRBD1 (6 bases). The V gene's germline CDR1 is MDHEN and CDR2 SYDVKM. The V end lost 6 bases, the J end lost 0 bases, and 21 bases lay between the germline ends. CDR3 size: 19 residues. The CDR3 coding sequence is TGTGCCAGCAGCACCACGGTTAAGACAGGCCGCTCTGGGGCCAACGTCCTGACTTTC. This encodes CASSTTVKTGRSGANVLTF.

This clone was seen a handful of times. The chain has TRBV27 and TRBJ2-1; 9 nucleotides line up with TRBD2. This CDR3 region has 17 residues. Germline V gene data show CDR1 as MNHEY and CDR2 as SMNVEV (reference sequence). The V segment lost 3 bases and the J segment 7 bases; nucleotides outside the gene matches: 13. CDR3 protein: CASSFTGSRGGYNEQFF. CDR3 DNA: TGTGCCAGCAGTTTCACCGGCTCGCGGGGGGGTTATAATGAGCAGTTCTTC.

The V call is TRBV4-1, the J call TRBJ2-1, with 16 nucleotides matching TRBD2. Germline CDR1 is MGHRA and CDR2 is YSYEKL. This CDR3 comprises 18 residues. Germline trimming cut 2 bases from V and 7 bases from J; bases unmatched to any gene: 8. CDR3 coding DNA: TGCGCCAGCAGCCAACTGGGACTAGCGGGAGGGCCCGGTAATGAGCAGTTCTTC. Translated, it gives CASSQLGLAGGPGNEQFF.

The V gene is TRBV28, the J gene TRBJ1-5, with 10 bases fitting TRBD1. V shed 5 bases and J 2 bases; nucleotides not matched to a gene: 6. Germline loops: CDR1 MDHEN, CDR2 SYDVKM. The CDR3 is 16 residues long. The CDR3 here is CASSRRQGAGNQPQHF. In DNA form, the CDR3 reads TGTGCCAGCAGTAGGAGACAGGGGGCCGGCAATCAGCCCCAGCATTTT.

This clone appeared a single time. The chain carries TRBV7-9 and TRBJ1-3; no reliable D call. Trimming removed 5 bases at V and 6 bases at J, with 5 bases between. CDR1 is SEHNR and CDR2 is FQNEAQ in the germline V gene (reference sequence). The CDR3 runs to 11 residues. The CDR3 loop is CASSPQNTIYF. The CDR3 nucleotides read TGTGCCAGCAGCCCACAAAACACCATATATTTT.